These 10 T cell receptor beta chains share one sample of origin, sequenced in a study of OX40 agonist ivuxolimab in advanced cancers. The table came from immunoSEQ multiplex PCR; TCRdb's copy has only in-frame clones and leaves some out. Found here are around 79,000 clones, more than 85% of them singletons; the top ten hold 10%. Sequenced here: CD4+ or CD8+ T cells sorted from blood, sampled in a trial of the OX40 agonist ivuxolimab. The receptors shown here come from an adult with an advanced solid tumor such as melanoma, head and neck, liver or kidney cancer.

The V gene is TRBV27, the J gene TRBJ2-6; 7 bases align to TRBD1. CDR1 MNHEY and CDR2 SMNVEV come from the germline V gene (reference sequence). This CDR3 is 15 amino acids long. Germline trimming cut 5 bases from V and 2 bases from J; bases unmatched to any gene: 3. CDR3 protein: CASSVTGAGANVLTF. The CDR3 nucleotides read TGTGCCAGCAGTGTTACAGGGGCTGGGGCCAACGTCCTGACTTTC.

This chain connects TRBV7-8 to TRBJ2-1; perhaps TRBD1 as D (6 bases). The CDR3 covers 14 residues. CDR1 SGHVS and CDR2 FQNEAQ come from the germline V gene. The ends were cut back, 2 bases at V and 8 bases at J, with 13 bases in the middle. Written as DNA, the CDR3 is TGTGCCAGCAGCTTATTCAACAGGGTCCATGAGCAGTTCTTC. Its translation: CASSLFNRVHEQFF. The complete variable domain, with remaining parts taken from reference TRBV7-8 and TRBJ2-1, reads GAGVSQSPRYKVAKRGQDVALRCDPISGHVSLFWYQQALGQGPEFLTYFQNEAQLDKSGLPSDRFFAERPEGSVSTLKIQRTQQEDSAVYLCASSLFNRVHEQFFGPGTRLTVL.

The chain has TRBV27 and TRBJ1-5; D may be TRBD1 (5 bases). The CDR3 is 15 amino acids. V gave up 4 bases and J gave up 9 bases, with 19 bases separating them. Germline CDR1 reads MNHEY; CDR2 reads SMNVEV (reference sequence). CDR3 sequence: CASSSPSAGTGPQHF. The CDR3 DNA sequence: TGTGCCAGCAGTTCCCCATCCGCAGGGACGGGGCCCCAGCATTTT.

V and J are TRBV19 and TRBJ1-2; TRBD1 matches 8 bases. The CDR3 totals 12 residues. The V segment lost 4 bases and the J segment 8 bases; nucleotides outside the gene matches: 3. Germline values: CDR1 LNHDA, CDR2 SQIVND (reference sequence). Written as DNA, the CDR3 is TGTGCCAGTAGTACGACAGGGGCGGGCTACACCTTC. Protein product: CASSTTGAGYTF.

This chain uses TRBV5-6 with TRBJ2-7; tentatively, D is TRBD2 (5 bases). The CDR3 covers 12 residues. V was shortened by 4 bases and J by 6 bases, with 11 bases between the two germline ends. CDR1 is SGHDT and CDR2 is YYEEEE in the germline V gene. The CDR3 region is CASSATRGEQYF. The CDR3 nucleotides read TGTGCCAGCAGCGCTACTAGAGGCGAGCAGTACTTC.

The CDR3 loop is CASGLAGGSTDTQYF. The CDR3 nucleotides read TGTGCTAGTGGATTAGCGGGGGGGAGCACAGATACGCAGTATTTT. The chain has TRBV12-5 and TRBJ2-3; 11 nucleotides align to TRBD2. J was trimmed by 0 bases and V by 6 bases; bases with no gene match: 2. The length of the CDR3 is 15 residues. Germline loops: CDR1 LGHNT, CDR2 FRNRAP.

The chain is built from TRBV5-1 and TRBJ2-2; possible D gene TRBD1, 5 bases. The germline gives CDR1 SGHRS, CDR2 YFSETQ. The CDR3 totals 15 residues. Trimming took 4 bases from V and 0 from J, leaving 10 bases between them. The CDR3 DNA reads TGCGCCAGCAGCGAAAGGACACCGAACACCGGGGAGCTGTTTTTT. It translates to CASSERTPNTGELFF.

This chain connects TRBV4-2 to TRBJ1-2; D gene ambiguous. The length of the CDR3 is 12 residues. Germline CDR1 is LGHNA and CDR2 is YNFKEQ. V gave up 5 bases and J gave up 4 bases, with 8 bases separating them. The CDR3 here is CASSNTIYGYTF. The CDR3 DNA reads TGTGCCAGCAGCAATACTATCTATGGCTACACCTTC.

This rearrangement joins TRBV5-4 to TRBJ2-7; D not certain. The germline CDR1 and CDR2 sequences are SGHNT and YYREEE (reference sequence). Deletions cut 1 base from V and 4 bases from J, with 6 bases between. This CDR3 contains 12 residues. CDR3 nucleotide sequence: TGTGCCAGCAGCTTGAACCCTTACGAGCAGTACTTC. Amino acids: CASSLNPYEQYF.

This clone was found once. The chain recombines TRBV6-1 with TRBJ2-1; D may be TRBD2 (6 bases). The V and J ends lost 0 bases and 6 bases respectively, with 9 bases between them. The CDR3 sequence is 14 residues long. The V gene's germline CDR1 is MNHNS and CDR2 SASEGT. The CDR3 spells CASSEAGDFNEQFF. CDR3 DNA sequence: TGTGCCAGCAGTGAAGCGGGGGACTTCAATGAGCAGTTCTTC.